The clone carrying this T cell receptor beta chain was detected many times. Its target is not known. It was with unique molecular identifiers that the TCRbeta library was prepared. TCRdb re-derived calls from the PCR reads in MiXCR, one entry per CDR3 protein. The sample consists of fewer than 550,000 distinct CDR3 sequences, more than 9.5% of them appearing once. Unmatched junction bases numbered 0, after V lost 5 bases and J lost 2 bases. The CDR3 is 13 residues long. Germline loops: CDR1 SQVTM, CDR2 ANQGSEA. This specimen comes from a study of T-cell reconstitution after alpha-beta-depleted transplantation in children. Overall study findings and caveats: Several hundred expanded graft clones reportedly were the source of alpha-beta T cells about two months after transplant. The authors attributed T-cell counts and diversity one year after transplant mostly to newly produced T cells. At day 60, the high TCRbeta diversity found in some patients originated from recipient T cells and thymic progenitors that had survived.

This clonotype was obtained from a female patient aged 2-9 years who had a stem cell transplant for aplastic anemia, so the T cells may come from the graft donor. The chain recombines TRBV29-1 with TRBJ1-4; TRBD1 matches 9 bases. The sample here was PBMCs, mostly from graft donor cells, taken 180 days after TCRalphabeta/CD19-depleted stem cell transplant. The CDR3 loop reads CSVTGGTNEKLFF. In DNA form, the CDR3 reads TGCAGCGTTACAGGGGGCACTAATGAAAAACTGTTTTTT.